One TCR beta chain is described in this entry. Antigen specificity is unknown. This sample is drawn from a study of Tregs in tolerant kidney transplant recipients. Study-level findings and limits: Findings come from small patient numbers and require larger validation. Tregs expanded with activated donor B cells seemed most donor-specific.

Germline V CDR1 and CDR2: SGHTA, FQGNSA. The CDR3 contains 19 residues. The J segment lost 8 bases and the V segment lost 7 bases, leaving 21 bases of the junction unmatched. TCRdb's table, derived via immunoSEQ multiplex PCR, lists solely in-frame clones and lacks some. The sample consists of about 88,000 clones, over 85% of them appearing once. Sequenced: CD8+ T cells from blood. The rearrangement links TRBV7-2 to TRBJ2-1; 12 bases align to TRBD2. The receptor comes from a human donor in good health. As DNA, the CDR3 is TGTGCCAGCACCCCGACAGGGTCTAGCGGGAGGGCCGCGTGGGATGAGCAGTTCTTC. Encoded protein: CASTPTGSSGRAAWDEQFF.